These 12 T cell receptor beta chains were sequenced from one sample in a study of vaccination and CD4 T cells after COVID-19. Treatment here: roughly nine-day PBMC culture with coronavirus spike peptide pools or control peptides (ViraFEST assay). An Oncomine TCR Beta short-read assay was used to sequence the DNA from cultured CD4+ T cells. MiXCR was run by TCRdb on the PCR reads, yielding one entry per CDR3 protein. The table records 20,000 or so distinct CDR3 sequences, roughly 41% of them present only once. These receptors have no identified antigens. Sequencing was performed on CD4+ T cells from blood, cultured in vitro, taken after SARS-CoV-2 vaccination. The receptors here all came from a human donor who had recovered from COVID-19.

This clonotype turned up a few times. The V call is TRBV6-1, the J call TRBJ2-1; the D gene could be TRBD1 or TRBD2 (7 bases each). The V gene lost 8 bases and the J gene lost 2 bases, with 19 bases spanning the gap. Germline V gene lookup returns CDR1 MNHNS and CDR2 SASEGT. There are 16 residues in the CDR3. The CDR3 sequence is CASWGRGRFAYNEQFF. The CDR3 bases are TGTGCCAGCTGGGGGAGGGGGCGGTTCGCCTACAATGAGCAGTTCTTC.

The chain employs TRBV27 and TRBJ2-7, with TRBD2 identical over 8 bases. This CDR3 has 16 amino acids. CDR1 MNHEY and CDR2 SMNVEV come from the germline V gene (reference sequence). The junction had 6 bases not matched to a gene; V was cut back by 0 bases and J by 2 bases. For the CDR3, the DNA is TGTGCCAGCAGTTTATCCGGGGGGGCCCACCCCTACGAGCAGTACTTC. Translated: CASSLSGGAHPYEQYF.

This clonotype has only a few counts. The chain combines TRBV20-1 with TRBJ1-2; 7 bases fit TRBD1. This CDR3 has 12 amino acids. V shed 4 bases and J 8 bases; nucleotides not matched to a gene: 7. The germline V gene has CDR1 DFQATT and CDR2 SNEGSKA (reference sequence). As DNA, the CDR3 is TGCAGTGCTACTACAGGGGTGGAGGGCTACACCTTC. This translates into CSATTGVEGYTF.

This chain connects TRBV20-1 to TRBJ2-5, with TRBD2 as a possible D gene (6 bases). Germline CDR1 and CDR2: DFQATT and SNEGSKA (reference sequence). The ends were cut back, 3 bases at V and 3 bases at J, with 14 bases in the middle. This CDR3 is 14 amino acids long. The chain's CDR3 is CSASSSGPKETQYF. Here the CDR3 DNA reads TGCAGTGCTAGTTCCAGCGGGCCGAAAGAGACCCAGTACTTC.

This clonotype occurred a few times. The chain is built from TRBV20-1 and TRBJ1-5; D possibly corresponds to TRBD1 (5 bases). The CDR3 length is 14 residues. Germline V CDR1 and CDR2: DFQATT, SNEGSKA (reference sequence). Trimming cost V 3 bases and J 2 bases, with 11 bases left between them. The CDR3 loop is CSARGPQGNQPQHF. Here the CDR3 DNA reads TGCAGTGCTAGGGGACCCCAGGGCAATCAGCCCCAGCATTTT.

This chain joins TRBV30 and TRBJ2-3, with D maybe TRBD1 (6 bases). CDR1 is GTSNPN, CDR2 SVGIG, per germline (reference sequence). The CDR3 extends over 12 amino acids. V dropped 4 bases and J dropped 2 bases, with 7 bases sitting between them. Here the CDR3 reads CAWNRATDTQYF. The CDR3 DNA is TGTGCCTGGAACAGGGCCACAGATACGCAGTATTTT.

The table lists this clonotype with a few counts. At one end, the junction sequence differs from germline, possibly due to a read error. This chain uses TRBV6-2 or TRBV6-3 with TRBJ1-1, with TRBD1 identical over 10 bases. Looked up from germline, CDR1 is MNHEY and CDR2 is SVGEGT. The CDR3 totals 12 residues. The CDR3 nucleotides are TGTGCCAGCAGTAACCCGGGACAGGGGATGACTTTT. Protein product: CASSNPGQGMTF.

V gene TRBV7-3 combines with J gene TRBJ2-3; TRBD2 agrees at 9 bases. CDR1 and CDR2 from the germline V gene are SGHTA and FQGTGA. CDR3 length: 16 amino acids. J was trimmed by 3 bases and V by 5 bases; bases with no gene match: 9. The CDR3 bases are TGTGCCAGCAGCCCCCTGGGGCGGGAGGGGACAGATACGCAGTATTTT. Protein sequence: CASSPLGREGTDTQYF.

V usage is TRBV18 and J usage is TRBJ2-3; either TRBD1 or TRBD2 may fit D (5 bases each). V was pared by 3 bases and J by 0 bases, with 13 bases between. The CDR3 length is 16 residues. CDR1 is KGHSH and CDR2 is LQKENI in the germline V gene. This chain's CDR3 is CASSPSGTSSTDTQYF. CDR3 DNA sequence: TGTGCCAGCTCACCCTCCGGGACCTCTAGCACAGATACGCAGTATTTT.

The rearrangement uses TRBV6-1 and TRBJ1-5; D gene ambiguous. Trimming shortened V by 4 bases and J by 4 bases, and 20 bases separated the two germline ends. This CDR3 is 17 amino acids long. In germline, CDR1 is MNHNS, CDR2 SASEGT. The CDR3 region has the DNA TGTGCCAGCAGTGCGTGGGAGGGTATCGGAAAGAATCAGCCCCAGCATTTT. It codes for CASSAWEGIGKNQPQHF.

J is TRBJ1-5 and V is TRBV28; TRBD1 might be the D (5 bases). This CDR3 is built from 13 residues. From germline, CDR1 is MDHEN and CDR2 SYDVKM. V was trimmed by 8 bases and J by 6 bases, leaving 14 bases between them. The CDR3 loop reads CASGAGASQPQHF. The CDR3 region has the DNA TGTGCCAGCGGGGCAGGTGCTTCTCAGCCCCAGCATTTT.

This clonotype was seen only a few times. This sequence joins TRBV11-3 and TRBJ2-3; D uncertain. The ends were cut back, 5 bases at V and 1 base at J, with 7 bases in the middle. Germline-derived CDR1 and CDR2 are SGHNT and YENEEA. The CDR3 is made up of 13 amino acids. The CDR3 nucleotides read TGTGCCAGCAGCCAGACTGGCACAGATACGCAGTATTTT. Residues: CASSQTGTDTQYF.